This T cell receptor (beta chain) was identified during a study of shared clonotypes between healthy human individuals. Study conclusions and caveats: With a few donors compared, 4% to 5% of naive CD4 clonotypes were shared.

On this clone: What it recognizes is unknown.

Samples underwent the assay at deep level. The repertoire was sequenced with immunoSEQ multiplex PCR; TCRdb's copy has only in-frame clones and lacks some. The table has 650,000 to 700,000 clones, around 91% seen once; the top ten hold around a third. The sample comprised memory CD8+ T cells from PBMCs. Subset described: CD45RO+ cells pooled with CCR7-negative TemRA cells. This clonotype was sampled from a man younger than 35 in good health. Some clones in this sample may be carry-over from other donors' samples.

CDR3 amino acids: CASSLGHTYEQYF. In DNA form, the CDR3 reads TGTGCCAGCAGCTTAGGCCACACCTACGAGCAGTACTTC. This rearrangement joins TRBV13 to TRBJ2-7; no clear D. This CDR3 has 13 residues. The V gene's germline CDR1 is PRHDT and CDR2 FYEKMQ (reference sequence). V was cut by 0 bases and J by 2 bases, with 5 bases left in between.